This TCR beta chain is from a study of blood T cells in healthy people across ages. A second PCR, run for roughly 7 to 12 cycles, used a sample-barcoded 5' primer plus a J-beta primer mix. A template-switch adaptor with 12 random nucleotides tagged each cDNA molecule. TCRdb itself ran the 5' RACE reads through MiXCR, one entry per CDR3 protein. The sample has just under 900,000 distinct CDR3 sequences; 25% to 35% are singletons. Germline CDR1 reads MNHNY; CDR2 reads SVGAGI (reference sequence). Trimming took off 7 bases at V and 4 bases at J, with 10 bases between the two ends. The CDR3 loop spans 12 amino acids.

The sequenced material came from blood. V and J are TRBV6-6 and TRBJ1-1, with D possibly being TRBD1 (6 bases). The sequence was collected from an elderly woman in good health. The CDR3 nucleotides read TGTGCCAGCATAACAGGGCCCACTGAAGCTTTCTTT. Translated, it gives CASITGPTEAFF.